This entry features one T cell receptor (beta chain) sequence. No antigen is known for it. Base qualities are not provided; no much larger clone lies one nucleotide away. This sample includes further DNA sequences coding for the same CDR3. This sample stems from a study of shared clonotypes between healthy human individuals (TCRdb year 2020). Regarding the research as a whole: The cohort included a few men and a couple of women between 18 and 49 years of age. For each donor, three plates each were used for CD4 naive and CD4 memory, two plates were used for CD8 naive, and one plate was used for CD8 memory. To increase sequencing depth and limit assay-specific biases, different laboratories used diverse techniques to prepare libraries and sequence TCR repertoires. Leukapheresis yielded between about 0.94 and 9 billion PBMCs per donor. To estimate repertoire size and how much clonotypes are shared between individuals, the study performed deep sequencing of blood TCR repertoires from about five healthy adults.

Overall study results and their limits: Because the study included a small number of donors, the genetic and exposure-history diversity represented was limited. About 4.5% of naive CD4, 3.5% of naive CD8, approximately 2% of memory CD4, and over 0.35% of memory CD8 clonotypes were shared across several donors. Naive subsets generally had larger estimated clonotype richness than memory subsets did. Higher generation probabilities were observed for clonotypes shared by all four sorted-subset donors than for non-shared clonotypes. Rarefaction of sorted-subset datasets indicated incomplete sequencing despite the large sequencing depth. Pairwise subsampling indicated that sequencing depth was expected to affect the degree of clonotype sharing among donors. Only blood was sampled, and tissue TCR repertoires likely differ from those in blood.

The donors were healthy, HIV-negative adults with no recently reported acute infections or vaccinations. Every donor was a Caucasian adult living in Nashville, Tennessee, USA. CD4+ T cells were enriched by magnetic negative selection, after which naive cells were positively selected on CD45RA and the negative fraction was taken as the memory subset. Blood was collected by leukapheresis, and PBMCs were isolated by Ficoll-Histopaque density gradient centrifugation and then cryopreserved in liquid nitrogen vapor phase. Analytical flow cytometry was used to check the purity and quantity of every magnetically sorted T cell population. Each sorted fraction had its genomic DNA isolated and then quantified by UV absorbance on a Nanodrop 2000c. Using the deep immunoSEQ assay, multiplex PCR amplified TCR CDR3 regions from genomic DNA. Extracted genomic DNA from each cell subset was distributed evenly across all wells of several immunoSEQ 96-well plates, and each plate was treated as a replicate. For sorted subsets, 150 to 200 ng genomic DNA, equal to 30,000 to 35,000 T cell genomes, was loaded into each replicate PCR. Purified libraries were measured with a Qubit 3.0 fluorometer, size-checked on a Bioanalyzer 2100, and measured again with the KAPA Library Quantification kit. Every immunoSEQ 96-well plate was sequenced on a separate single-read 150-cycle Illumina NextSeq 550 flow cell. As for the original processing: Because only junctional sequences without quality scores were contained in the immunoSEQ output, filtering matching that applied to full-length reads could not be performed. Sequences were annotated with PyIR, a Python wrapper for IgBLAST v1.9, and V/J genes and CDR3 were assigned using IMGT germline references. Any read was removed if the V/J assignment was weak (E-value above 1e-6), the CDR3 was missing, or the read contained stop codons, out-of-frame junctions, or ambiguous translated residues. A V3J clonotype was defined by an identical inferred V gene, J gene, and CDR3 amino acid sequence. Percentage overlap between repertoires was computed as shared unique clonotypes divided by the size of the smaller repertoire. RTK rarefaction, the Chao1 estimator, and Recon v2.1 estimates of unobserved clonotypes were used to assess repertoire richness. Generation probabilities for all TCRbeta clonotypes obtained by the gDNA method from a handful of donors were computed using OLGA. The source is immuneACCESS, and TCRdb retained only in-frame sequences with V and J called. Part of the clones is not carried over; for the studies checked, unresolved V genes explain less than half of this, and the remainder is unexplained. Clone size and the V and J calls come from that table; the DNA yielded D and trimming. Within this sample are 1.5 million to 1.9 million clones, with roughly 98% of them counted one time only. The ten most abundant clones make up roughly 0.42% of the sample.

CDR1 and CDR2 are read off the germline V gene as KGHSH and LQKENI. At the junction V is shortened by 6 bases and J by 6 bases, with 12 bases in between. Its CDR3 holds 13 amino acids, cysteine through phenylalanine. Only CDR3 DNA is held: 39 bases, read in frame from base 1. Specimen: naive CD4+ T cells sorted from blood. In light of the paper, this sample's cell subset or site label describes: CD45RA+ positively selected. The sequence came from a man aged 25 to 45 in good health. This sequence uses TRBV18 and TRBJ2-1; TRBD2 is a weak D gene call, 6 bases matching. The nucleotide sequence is TGTGCCAGCTCTCCATCCGGGGGCAATGAGCAGTTCTTC. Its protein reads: CASSPSGGNEQFF.